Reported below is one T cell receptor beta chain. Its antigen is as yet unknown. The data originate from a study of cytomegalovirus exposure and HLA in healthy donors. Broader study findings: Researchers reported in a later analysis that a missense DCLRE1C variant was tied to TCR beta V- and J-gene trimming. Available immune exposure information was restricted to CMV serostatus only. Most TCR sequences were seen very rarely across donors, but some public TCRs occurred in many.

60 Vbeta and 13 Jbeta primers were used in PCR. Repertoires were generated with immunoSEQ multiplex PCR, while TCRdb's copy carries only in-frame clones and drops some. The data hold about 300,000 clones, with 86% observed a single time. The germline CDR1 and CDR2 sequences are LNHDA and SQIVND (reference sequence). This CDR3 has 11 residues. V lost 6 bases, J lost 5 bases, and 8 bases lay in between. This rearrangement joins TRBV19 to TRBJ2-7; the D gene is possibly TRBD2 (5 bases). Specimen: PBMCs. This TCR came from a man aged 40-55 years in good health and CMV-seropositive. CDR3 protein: CASSEGHEQYF. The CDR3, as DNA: TGTGCCAGTAGCGAGGGCCACGAGCAGTACTTC.